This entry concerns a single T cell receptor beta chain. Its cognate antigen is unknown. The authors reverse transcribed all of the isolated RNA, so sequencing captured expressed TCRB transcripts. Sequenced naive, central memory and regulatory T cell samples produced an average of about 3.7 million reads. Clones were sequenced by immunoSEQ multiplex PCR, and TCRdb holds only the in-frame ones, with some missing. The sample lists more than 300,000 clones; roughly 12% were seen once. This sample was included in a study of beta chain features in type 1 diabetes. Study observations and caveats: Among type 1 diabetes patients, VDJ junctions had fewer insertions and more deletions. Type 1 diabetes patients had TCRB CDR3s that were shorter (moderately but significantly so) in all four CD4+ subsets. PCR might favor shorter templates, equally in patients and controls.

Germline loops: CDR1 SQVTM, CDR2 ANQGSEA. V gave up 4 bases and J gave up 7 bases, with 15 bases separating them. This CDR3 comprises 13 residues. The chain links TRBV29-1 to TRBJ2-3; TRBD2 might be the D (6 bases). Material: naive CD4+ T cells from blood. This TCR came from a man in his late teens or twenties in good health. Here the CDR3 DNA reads TGCAGCGTTGGGGGGGTACTTGTAAATACGCAGTATTTT. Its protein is CSVGGVLVNTQYF.